This passage covers 26 T cell receptor beta chains from one sample sequenced in a study of shared clonotypes between healthy human individuals. The repertoire was sequenced with immunoSEQ multiplex PCR; TCRdb's copy has only in-frame clones and lacks some. The repertoire holds more than 1 million clones, around three quarters seen once, with approximately 0.56% in the top ten. The specimen was memory CD4+ T cells from PBMCs. Described subset: CD45RA-negative fraction. The receptors here all came from a man in his late teens or twenties in good health. Some clones in this sample may be carry-over from other donors' samples.

The V and J genes are TRBV18 and TRBJ2-2, with 9 bases fitting TRBD1. This CDR3 region has 18 residues. Germline assignment: CDR1 KGHSH and CDR2 LQKENI. V lost 1 base and J lost 4; bases outside the gene matches: 10. The chain's CDR3 is CASSPRTGVPILTGELFF. Here the CDR3 DNA reads TGTGCCAGCTCACCACGGACAGGGGTCCCCATTCTCACCGGGGAGCTGTTTTTT.

The CDR3 DNA reads as TGTGCCAGCTCACCACCGGGACGTAATGAAAAACTGTTTTTT. It yields the protein CASSPPGRNEKLFF. The chain carries TRBV18 and TRBJ1-4, with D maybe TRBD1 (5 bases). Trimming left V 0 bases short and J 4 bases short, with 6 bases between. The CDR3 contains 14 residues. Germline assignment: CDR1 KGHSH and CDR2 LQKENI.

Notes on this clone: This CDR3 is also generated by other DNA sequences in the sample. The rearrangement links TRBV7-2 to TRBJ2-5, with D maybe TRBD2 (5 bases). From germline, CDR1 is SGHTA and CDR2 FQGNSA. Trimming removed 5 bases from V and 5 bases from J, with 12 bases in between. CDR3 length equals 13 residues. As DNA, the CDR3 is TGTGCCAGCAGCCCCGAGGGCTGGGAGACCCAGTACTTC. Residues: CASSPEGWETQYF.

The CDR3 DNA is TGTGCCAGCAGGCAAGGACAGTCGGAGACCCAGTACTTC. The encoded protein is CASRQGQSETQYF. The V and J genes are TRBV7-2 and TRBJ2-5; weak D call: TRBD1 (6 bases). Trimming left V 6 bases short and J 5 bases short, with 13 bases between. The length of the CDR3 is 13 residues. Germline V CDR1 and CDR2: SGHTA, FQGNSA.

The chain's CDR3 is CASSSWVTEAFF. The CDR3 nucleotides read TGTGCCAGTAGTTCCTGGGTTACTGAAGCTTTCTTT. The chain carries TRBV19 and TRBJ1-1; D ambiguous. The CDR3 spans 12 residues. Trimming cost V 5 bases and J 5 bases, with 9 bases left between them. Germline CDR1 reads LNHDA; CDR2 reads SQIVND (reference sequence).

The chain uses TRBV28 and TRBJ2-7; no definite D call. From germline, CDR1 is MDHEN and CDR2 SYDVKM. The germline V and J ends were trimmed by 2 bases and 4 bases, with 6 bases remaining between them. This CDR3 is 12 amino acids long. This CDR3 reads CASSLRSYEQYF. In DNA form, the CDR3 reads TGTGCCAGCAGTTTACGCAGTTACGAGCAGTACTTC.

This chain links TRBV7-3 with TRBJ2-5, with TRBD1 matching over 8 bases. This CDR3 has 16 amino acids. J gave up 1 base and V 5 bases, and 9 bases lay outside the gene matches. Germline V gives CDR1 SGHTA, CDR2 FQGTGA. The CDR3 here is CASSPGTGASQETQYF. The CDR3 DNA reads as TGTGCCAGCAGCCCCGGGACAGGCGCCTCCCAAGAGACCCAGTACTTC.

As to this clone: This CDR3 is also generated by other DNA sequences in the sample. The chain carries TRBV6-5 and TRBJ1-1; possibly TRBD1 for D (5 bases). Germline V gene lookup returns CDR1 MNHEY and CDR2 SVGAGI. CDR3 length: 14 amino acids. V lost 1 base to trimming and J lost 2 bases, with 8 bases between them. CDR3 loop: CASSYWGENTEAFF. The CDR3 DNA reads TGTGCCAGCAGTTACTGGGGGGAAAACACTGAAGCTTTCTTT.

The V call is TRBV7-9, the J call TRBJ2-2; D is undetermined. Germline CDR1 and CDR2: SEHNR and FQNEAQ (reference sequence). Trimming removed 4 bases from V and 3 bases from J, with 12 bases in between. The CDR3 runs to 15 residues. The CDR3 sequence is CASSYALDDTGELFF. CDR3 DNA sequence: TGTGCCAGCAGCTATGCTCTGGACGACACCGGGGAGCTGTTTTTT.

This chain links TRBV5-1 with TRBJ1-1, with a possible D match to TRBD1 (6 bases). CDR1 SGHRS and CDR2 YFSETQ come from the germline V gene. This CDR3 contains 13 residues. V was trimmed by 2 bases and J by 7 bases, leaving 12 bases between them. DNA for the CDR3: TGCGCCAGCAGCTTTTATAAGGACAGTGAAGCTTTCTTT. As protein: CASSFYKDSEAFF.

The J gene is TRBJ2-5, the V gene TRBV6-5, with D possibly TRBD1 on 5 matching bases. CDR3 size: 14 residues. Germline V gives CDR1 MNHEY, CDR2 SVGAGI. V was shortened by 4 bases and J by 12 bases, with 21 bases between the two germline ends. Here the CDR3 reads CASSFTQGHGTKYF. The CDR3 region has the DNA TGTGCCAGCAGTTTCACGCAGGGCCACGGAACCAAGTACTTC.

There are a few counts of this clone. The chain joins TRBV28 to TRBJ2-3, with D perhaps TRBD2 (6 bases). Between the trimmed V and J ends, which lost 5 bases and 2 bases, there was a span of 14 bases. Germline V gives CDR1 MDHEN, CDR2 SYDVKM. This CDR3 spans 15 amino acids. CDR3 sequence: CASSVGGTPTDTQYF. The CDR3 bases are TGTGCCAGCAGTGTCGGCGGGACCCCCACAGATACGCAGTATTTT.

This clone appeared a few times. This chain links TRBV19 with TRBJ2-1; D is unresolved. Germline CDR1 LNHDA, CDR2 SQIVND (reference sequence). This CDR3 contains 15 residues. V was pared by 4 bases and J by 5 bases, with 15 bases between. The DNA of the CDR3 is TGTGCCAGTAGTACGGACGTCGGTCGACACAATGAGCAGTTCTTC. This codes for CASSTDVGRHNEQFF.

The chain carries TRBV15 and TRBJ1-2; D might be TRBD1 (5 bases). The CDR3 length is 16 residues. The ends were cut back, 4 bases at V and 1 base at J, with 16 bases in the middle. Germline V lookup: CDR1 LNHNV, CDR2 YYDKDF (reference sequence). As DNA, the CDR3 is TGTGCCACCAGCAAAAGACAGAACCCTTTTAACTATGGCTACACCTTC. Residues: CATSKRQNPFNYGYTF.

J is TRBJ2-1 and V is TRBV6-5; tentative D call: TRBD1 (5 bases). Trimming cost V 2 bases and J 5 bases, with 10 bases left between them. This CDR3 spans 14 amino acids. CDR1 is MNHEY and CDR2 is SVGAGI in the germline V gene. CDR3 region: CASSYRGWNNEQFF. The CDR3 region has the DNA TGTGCCAGCAGTTACAGGGGATGGAACAATGAGCAGTTCTTC.

The rearrangement joins TRBV7-3 to TRBJ1-1, with 7 bases lining up with TRBD1. The CDR3 totals 17 residues. J gave up 2 bases and V 5 bases, and 14 bases lay outside the gene matches. Germline loops: CDR1 SGHTA, CDR2 FQGTGA. The DNA of the CDR3 is TGTGCCAGCAGCCCATACTCCCCGACAGGGCCAAACACTGAAGCTTTCTTT. This encodes CASSPYSPTGPNTEAFF.

V and J are TRBV30 and TRBJ1-1; possibly TRBD1 for D (6 bases). V dropped 6 bases and J dropped 4 bases, with 15 bases sitting between them. CDR3 length: 13 residues. CDR1 is GTSNPN, CDR2 SVGIG, per germline (reference sequence). DNA of the CDR3: TGTGCCTGCAATAGAGGGGGAGGCACTGAAGCTTTCTTT. It codes for CACNRGGGTEAFF.

This clone was seen once. The chain links TRBV7-2 to TRBJ1-5; D is undetermined. V dropped 4 bases and J dropped 2 bases, with 12 bases sitting between them. Germline assignment: CDR1 SGHTA and CDR2 FQGNSA. The CDR3 extends over 15 amino acids. The DNA of the CDR3 is TGTGCCAGCAGCTCCGCCATCTCGGGCAATCAGCCCCAGCATTTT. Translation: CASSSAISGNQPQHF.

The chain joins TRBV28 to TRBJ2-1; D unresolved. V lost 6 bases and J 10 bases, leaving 16 bases between the germline ends. CDR3 length equals 13 residues. The germline gives CDR1 MDHEN, CDR2 SYDVKM. CDR3 bases: TGTGCCAGCAGCCGGATCCCCGAAGGGGAGCAGTTCTTC. Translating it yields CASSRIPEGEQFF.

The chain has TRBV6-6 and TRBJ1-1; 9 bases line up with TRBD1. This CDR3 contains 16 residues. The germline gives CDR1 MNHNY, CDR2 SVGAGI (reference sequence). The V gene end was trimmed by 5 bases and the J gene end by 1 base; junction bases not matched to a gene: 8. For the CDR3, the DNA is TGTGCCAGCAGTCTAACCGACAGGGGGGGGAACACTGAAGCTTTCTTT. It is translated as CASSLTDRGGNTEAFF.

V and J are TRBV5-1 and TRBJ2-5; D is possibly TRBD2 (6 bases). The V end lost 1 base, the J end lost 4 bases, and 11 bases lay between the germline ends. There are 14 residues in the CDR3. Germline V gene lookup returns CDR1 SGHRS and CDR2 YFSETQ. The CDR3 sequence: CASSLFGGLETQYF. In DNA, the CDR3 is TGCGCCAGCAGCTTGTTCGGGGGTCTAGAGACCCAGTACTTC.

This chain joins TRBV5-4 and TRBJ2-1, with 8 bases matching TRBD1. The CDR3 is 14 amino acids. The V gene end was trimmed by 2 bases and the J gene end by 6 bases; junction bases not matched to a gene: 4. From germline, CDR1 is SGHNT and CDR2 YYREEE (reference sequence). The CDR3 DNA sequence: TGTGCCAGCAGCTTAGCAGGGGGCCGCAATGAGCAGTTCTTC. Its protein is CASSLAGGRNEQFF.

The chain employs TRBV27 and TRBJ2-7; D may be TRBD1 or TRBD2 (5 bases each). The CDR3 length is 13 residues. Per germline, CDR1 MNHEY and CDR2 SMNVEV (reference sequence). Trimming pared 3 bases from V and 7 bases from J, leaving 13 bases between. The CDR3 region is CASSFDEGYEQYF. The CDR3 coding sequence is TGTGCCAGCAGTTTCGACGAGGGGTATGAGCAGTACTTC.

The chain couples TRBV27 to TRBJ2-1; 14 nucleotides agree with TRBD2. Germline V gene lookup returns CDR1 MNHEY and CDR2 SMNVEV (reference sequence). Trimming removed 7 bases from V and 6 bases from J; junction bases left unmatched: 11. This CDR3 is 17 amino acids long. DNA of the CDR3: TGTGCCAGCACCTCCAATCACGGACTAGCGGGAGGCAATGAGCAGTTCTTC. It is translated as CASTSNHGLAGGNEQFF.

Remarks on this clone: With a much larger clone just one base away, this may be a read error. This chain connects TRBV6-6 to TRBJ1-1; TRBD1 might be the D (5 bases). The CDR3 runs to 13 residues. The germline V and J ends were trimmed by 5 bases and 1 base, with 8 bases remaining between them. The germline V gene has CDR1 MNHNY and CDR2 SVGAGI (reference sequence). The CDR3 reads CASSRDRNTEAFF. The DNA for the CDR3 is TGTGCCAGCAGTCGTGACAGGAACACTGAAGCTTTCTTT.

In nucleotides, the CDR3 is TGTGCCAGCAGAGGAGTAGGGGAGACCCAGTACTTC. The encoded protein is CASRGVGETQYF. The V gene is TRBV25-1, the J gene TRBJ2-5; D gene ambiguous. V lost 6 bases, J lost 5 bases, and 10 bases lay in between. Germline loops: CDR1 MGHDK, CDR2 SYGVNS. There are 12 residues in the CDR3. The complete variable domain, with remaining parts taken from reference TRBV25-1 and TRBJ2-5, reads EADIYQTPRYLVIGTGKKITLECSQTMGHDKMYWYQQDPGMELHLIHYSYGVNSTEKGDLSSESTVSRIRTEHFPLTLESARPSHTSQYLCASRGVGETQYFGPGTRLLVL.